The following is a TCR beta chain sequence with its context. Its antigen remains unidentified. The record has no base qualities; no much larger clone is one base away. High-throughput TCRbeta CDR3 sequencing of frozen genomic DNA was performed by immunoSEQ, with PCR amplification, mapping, bias correction and internal controls included. In the paper's pipeline: Only productive rearrangements were retained, with each unique TCRbeta sequence defined by its CDR3 nucleotide sequence together with its V and J gene. For a sequence to be called donor-reactive, it needed a frequency of at least 0.01% and at least 5-fold expansion in CFSE-low cells compared with unstimulated pre-transplant cells. Minimum frequency thresholds were set for each subject on the basis of the unstimulated sample with the lowest template count, so that a detection power of at least 90% was ensured. Jensen-Shannon divergence between the top 1000 TCRbeta sequences after and before transplant was used to measure repertoire turnover. Changes in detection of donor-reactive sequences were tested with two-sided Fisher's exact tests. What TCRdb holds here is the immuneACCESS table cut down to in-frame rearrangements. Part of the clones is not present; checked against another copy, under half of the missing clones reflect an unresolved V gene, and the others are unexplained. That table supplies the V and J calls and clone size; D and trimming were determined from the DNA. The table for this sample lists about 25,000 clones; almost 70% of them were counted only once. In total, the top ten clones hold less than 3% of the sample.

The sample's time point, from its label and the paper: pre-transplant. Unstimulated PBMCs, after thawing, were stained for CD3, CD4 and CD8 and then FACS-sorted into CD3+CD4+ and CD3+CD8+ populations. Randomization to immunosuppression withdrawal applied to every one of the 8 studied subjects. The Qiagen DNeasy Blood and Tissue Kit was used for isolation of genomic DNA. This sample is part of a study of T cell clones after liver transplantation (dated by TCRdb to about 2019). In the study overall: ITN030ST, the source of the samples, was a randomized trial that attempted immunosuppression withdrawal within 2 years of liver transplantation. Donor-reactive T cell clones were identified by TCRbeta sequencing following a pre-transplant mixed lymphocyte reaction and were subsequently tracked in post-transplant blood. Of the eight recipients, three were HCV-positive, while the remaining recipients had been transplanted for non-autoimmune, non-viral indications. A cohort of 8 liver transplant recipients was studied, of whom 3 were classified as tolerant and 5 as non-tolerant. Tolerance was defined as complete immunosuppression withdrawal for at least one year with no rise in liver enzymes beyond twice the upper limit of normal. Blood samples were taken pre-transplant, pre-randomization before withdrawal, and post-randomization after full withdrawal or failed withdrawal. As an antigen-independent comparator for the donor-reactive sequences, third party-reactive TCRbeta sequences from pre-transplant MLRs were identified as well. Until randomization at 12-24 months post-transplant, subjects were given standard immunosuppression, with no induction therapy.

V drops 3 bases and J drops 3 bases, leaving 8 bases in between. The CDR3 holds 14 amino acids from the cysteine to the phenylalanine. The only DNA kept is the CDR3, 42 bases in frame from the first base. From the germline V gene, CDR1 is ENHRY and CDR2 is SYGVKD. Results and caveats for the whole study, not just this receptor: When repertoire turnover was taken into account, detection of donor-reactive sequences was significantly reduced in 7 of 8 subjects for CD4 and in 8 of 8 subjects for CD8. Because of small, heterogeneous patient numbers and non-standardized post-transplant time points, the conclusions were only preliminary. Low numbers of available donor cells limited the measurable donor-reactive repertoire in two subjects. In most of the 8 subjects, regardless of tolerance or HCV status, circulating donor-reactive CD4 TCRbeta sequences dropped significantly post-transplant. Because no allograft tissue specimens were available, donor-reactive T cells may have migrated into the graft instead of being deleted. A greater decline was seen for donor-reactive sequences than for third party-reactive sequences, suggesting partial antigen-specific deletion unrelated to withdrawal success.

Sequenced material: CD4+ T cells from blood, taken before liver transplant. The rearranged segments are TRBV10-3 and TRBJ2-2, and possibly TRBD1, on 6 matching bases. The TCR comes from a human donor who received a liver transplant. The CDR3 protein sequence reads: CAISDEGDTGELFF. The DNA is as follows: TGTGCCATCAGTGACGAGGGGGACACCGGGGAGCTGTTTTTT.